The clone carrying this T cell receptor (beta chain) was seen a handful of times. Its antigen is not identified. A second PCR, run for roughly 7 to 11 cycles, used a sample-barcoded 5' primer plus a J-beta primer mix. TCRdb re-derived calls from the 5' RACE reads in MiXCR, one entry per CDR3 protein. The data contain 1.5 million to 2 million distinct CDR3 sequences, 28% of them singletons. This specimen belongs to a study of blood T cells in healthy people across ages. Overall study context: There was about one barcoded beta molecule captured by template switching per two T cells.

CDR1 and CDR2 from the germline V gene are MNHEY and SVGAGI. The CDR3 contains 13 residues. V lost 0 bases and J lost 8, with 8 bases in between. Study-level results: Naive CD4+ cell counts and diversity both ran higher in long-lived than in aged donors. TCR beta diversity, measured per million T cells, fell in a roughly linear way with age.

The sequenced sample consisted of blood. The J gene is TRBJ2-1, the V gene TRBV6-5; D remains unclear. The source of this sequence is a woman in her twenties or thirties in good health. This CDR3 is CASSYSKVYEQFF. The CDR3 coding sequence is TGTGCCAGCAGTTACTCGAAGGTGTATGAGCAGTTCTTC.